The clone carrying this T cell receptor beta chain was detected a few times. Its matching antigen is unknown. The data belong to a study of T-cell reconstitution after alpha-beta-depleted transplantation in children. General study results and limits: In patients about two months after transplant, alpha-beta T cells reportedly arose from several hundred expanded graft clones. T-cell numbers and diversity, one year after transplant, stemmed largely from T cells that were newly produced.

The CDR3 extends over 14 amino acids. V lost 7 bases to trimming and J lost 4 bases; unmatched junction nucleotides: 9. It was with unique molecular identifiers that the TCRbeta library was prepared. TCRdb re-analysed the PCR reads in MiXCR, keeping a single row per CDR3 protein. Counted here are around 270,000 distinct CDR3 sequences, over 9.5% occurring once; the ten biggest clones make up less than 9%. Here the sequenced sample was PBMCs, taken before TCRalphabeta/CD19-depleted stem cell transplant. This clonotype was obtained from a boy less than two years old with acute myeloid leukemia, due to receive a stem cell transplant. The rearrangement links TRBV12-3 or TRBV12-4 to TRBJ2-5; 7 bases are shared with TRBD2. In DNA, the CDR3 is TGTGCCAGCACCTGGGGACTAAACGGAGAGACCCAGTACTTC. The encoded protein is CASTWGLNGETQYF.